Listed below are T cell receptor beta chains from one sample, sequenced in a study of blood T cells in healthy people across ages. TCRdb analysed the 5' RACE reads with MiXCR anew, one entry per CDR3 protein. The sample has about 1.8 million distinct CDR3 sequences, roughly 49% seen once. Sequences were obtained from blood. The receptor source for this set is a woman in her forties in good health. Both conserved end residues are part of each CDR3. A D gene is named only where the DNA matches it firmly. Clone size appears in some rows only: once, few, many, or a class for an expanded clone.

DNA: TGTGCCAGCAGCCCGAGCGGGGGGGGATTAGATACGCAGTATTTT
CDR3: CASSPSGGGLDTQYF
J: TRBJ2-3
D: TRBD2
size: few
V: TRBV7-2

DNA: TGTGCCAGCGAATCAGGGGGCGAGGTTGATGGCTACACCTTC
CDR3: CASESGGEVDGYTF
J: TRBJ1-2
D: TRBD1
size: once
V: TRBV28

DNA: TGTGCCAGCAGCTTATCCGGCCCAGGAACAGCCCATAGCAATCAGCCCCAGCATTTT
CDR3: CASSLSGPGTAHSNQPQHF
J: TRBJ1-5
D: NA
size: NA
V: TRBV7-9

DNA: TGTGCCAGCAGTTTATTTACGAGCGGGGGCACAGATACGCAGTATTTT
CDR3: CASSLFTSGGTDTQYF
J: TRBJ2-3
D: TRBD2
size: NA
V: TRBV12-3/TRBV12-4

DNA: TGCAGTGCTCTGGCCCCGACTGAAGCTTTCTTT
CDR3: CSALAPTEAFF
J: TRBJ1-1
D: NA
size: NA
V: TRBV20-1

DNA: TGTGCCAGCAGTCCTGCAGTGGGGAATGAGCAGTTCTTC
CDR3: CASSPAVGNEQFF
J: TRBJ2-1
D: NA
size: NA
V: TRBV28

DNA: TGTGCCAGCATCCAGGGGACACCCTACGAGCAGTACTTC
CDR3: CASIQGTPYEQYF
J: TRBJ2-7
D: NA
size: NA
V: TRBV6-2/TRBV6-3

DNA: TGTGCCAGCAGCCCTCCGGGACAGGGGCTTTCCACAGATACGCAGTATTTT
CDR3: CASSPPGQGLSTDTQYF
J: TRBJ2-3
D: TRBD1
size: few
V: TRBV6-2/TRBV6-3

DNA: TGCAGTGCTAGTAGCCCAGACAGGGGCCCAGATACGCAGTATTTT
CDR3: CSASSPDRGPDTQYF
J: TRBJ2-3
D: TRBD1
size: NA
V: TRBV20-1

DNA: TGTGCCAGCAGTTTATCTAGCGGGGGGTTCCAAGAGACCCAGTTCTTC
CDR3: CASSLSSGGFQETQFF
J: TRBJ2-1
D: TRBD2
size: NA
V: TRBV28

DNA: TGCAGTGCTTTGGGACAGTCTAGCACAGATACGCAGTATTTT
CDR3: CSALGQSSTDTQYF
J: TRBJ2-3
D: TRBD1
size: few
V: TRBV20-1